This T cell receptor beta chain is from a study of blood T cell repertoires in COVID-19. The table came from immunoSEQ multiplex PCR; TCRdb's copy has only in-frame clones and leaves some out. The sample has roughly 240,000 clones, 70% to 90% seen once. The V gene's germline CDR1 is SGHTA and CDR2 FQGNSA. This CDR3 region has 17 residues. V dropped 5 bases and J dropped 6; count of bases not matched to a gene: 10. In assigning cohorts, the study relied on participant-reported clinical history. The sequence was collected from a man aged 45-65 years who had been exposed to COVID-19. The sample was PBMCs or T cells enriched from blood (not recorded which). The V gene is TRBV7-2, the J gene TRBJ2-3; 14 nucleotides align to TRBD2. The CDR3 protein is CASSTGTSGGAFDTQYF. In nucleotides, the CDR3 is TGTGCCAGCAGCACCGGGACTAGCGGGGGCGCATTTGATACGCAGTATTTT.